Detailed here is one T cell receptor beta chain. The table lists this clone with a count of one. Its specific antigen is unknown. No much larger clonotype is one base removed from it; base qualities were not supplied. The data were obtained in a study of early stage breast cancer tumors (dated by TCRdb to the late 2010s). Background on the whole study: Of the roughly 15 invasive breast tumors, 12 to 13 were found to be estrogen receptor-positive, progesterone receptor-positive and HER2-negative. About 70% of the 12 ER+/PR+/HER2- tumors were invasive ductal carcinomas, while the other four were invasive lobular carcinomas. The samples as a whole yielded roughly 2,700,000 detected templates, corresponding to over a million unique clonotypes. A read coverage of roughly 10-fold per sample was achieved on average. The full study reports these points: Enriched TCRB sequences shared across patients were mostly commonly generated sequences, unlikely to play an important role in the tumor microenvironment. Because the cohort was small, a breakdown by tumor subtype could not be done. Greater similarity was observed between blood and normal breast repertoires than between blood and tumor repertoires, and tumor was distinguished from normal in about 90% of the 16 patients when each tissue was compared with blood. Sequencing bulk genomic DNA from unsorted cells could not capture chain pairing or functional markers like CD4, CD8 and FOXP3. Tumors showed 2 to 2.5-fold higher T cell density and higher clonality than adjacent normal breast tissue.

Two independent genomic DNA replicates were amplified for each sample, with about 0.5 ug used for blood and roughly 1.5 ug for tumor or normal breast. TCRB sequencing of genomic DNA was carried out with the ImmunoSeq Intro kit according to the manufacturer's instructions. For absolute quantification, the roughly 30-cycle multiplex PCR included proprietary primers along with spike-in control sequences. Single-end 150-bp reads were used to sequence an 87-bp fragment covering the CDR3 and the flanking V and J genes. Seven samples, each with two replicates, were multiplexed per lane of an Illumina MiSeq using version 3.0 chemistry. As for the authors' bioinformatics: The vendor's proprietary pipeline processed the raw data and merged both replicates into a single result for each sample. A clonotype was defined as productive rearrangements that share the same V-gene family, CDR3 amino acid sequence and J-gene segment. Clonality was calculated as 1 minus the normalized Shannon entropy (Pielou evenness) of TCRB abundances. T cell density was estimated by dividing total templates by the number of input cells inferred from the DNA input amount. Recon, run with its default parameters, was used to estimate overall repertoire diversity and clonality. Clonotypes with over 0.1% abundance in tumor and at least 32-fold higher abundance in tumor than in normal breast were defined as tumor-enriched. Here the immuneACCESS table is served through TCRdb, limited to in-frame sequences with V and J called. Missing clones are a known gap in these copies; in checked studies unresolved V genes cover under half, and the rest lacks a known reason. The D gene and trimming were derived from the DNA, and the V and J assignments and clone size from that table. The sample profile shows about 30,000 clones; more than 65% of them were found once. In total, the top ten clones hold around 10% of the sample.

CDR1 MNHNS and CDR2 SASEGT are derived from the germline V gene. V is reduced by 11 bases and J by 8 bases, leaving a spacing of 22 bases between them. The CDR3 runs 14 residues from the cysteine to the phenylalanine. Just CDR3 DNA is preserved here, 42 bases in frame from base 1. About 19-55 mg of tumor tissue was diced and typically yielded more than 3 ug of DNA. The study profiled bulk TCR beta-chain repertoires in matched peripheral blood, tumor and adjacent normal breast tissue taken from approximately 15 patients with early-stage breast cancer. After resection, visually identified tumor tissue was excised and placed in prechilled RNAlater. Using a TissueLyser II, about 18-50 mg of tumor tissue was diced and homogenized in RLTplus buffer with beta-mercaptoethanol and antifoaming agent. Genomic DNA was extracted with the Qiagen AllPrep DNA/RNA Mini kit.

The V and J genes are TRBV6-1 and TRBJ2-4; there is no confident call for the D gene. The sequenced sample was breast tumor tissue. This sequence originates from a person aged 30 to 39 with breast cancer. The CDR3 amino acid sequence is: CAGMEQSLRYIQYF. The base sequence is TGTGCCGGCATGGAACAGAGCCTACGGTACATTCAGTACTTC.